This T cell receptor beta chain was sequenced in a study of PD-1 blockade in classical Hodgkin lymphoma. The CDR3 totals 15 residues. Trimming removed 3 bases at V and 2 bases at J, with 14 bases between. CDR1 and CDR2 (germline): MDHEN, SYDVKM. Here immunoSEQ multiplex PCR was the method, and the copy in TCRdb shows in-frame clones only, minus some. The sample records about 90,000 clones, approximately 90% being singletons. The time point was: cycle 4 day 1 (C4D1), after around six weeks of nivolumab. With no exception, relapse followed autologous stem cell transplantation in all patients, and brentuximab vedotin exposure varied. Findings of the study overall: Similar baseline diversity was found in complete responders and newly diagnosed patients. The causes of the repertoire differences, possibly disease activity or prior therapy, remain undefined. By C4D1, diversity of CD4+ TCRs had risen significantly, whereas that of CD8+ TCRs had not. Before treatment, TCR diversity in newly diagnosed patients was reportedly lower than in healthy donors.

This clone was found once. Its antigen remains unidentified. The rearrangement uses TRBV28 and TRBJ2-7; D may be TRBD2 (5 bases). The sequenced sample was peripheral blood mononuclear cells (PBMCs), obtained before the fourth cycle of nivolumab. The receptor was derived from a human donor with classical Hodgkin lymphoma. The CDR3 DNA follows: TGTGCCAGCAGTTTCCATTCCAGCGGAACCTACGAGCAGTACTTC. Amino acids: CASSFHSSGTYEQYF.